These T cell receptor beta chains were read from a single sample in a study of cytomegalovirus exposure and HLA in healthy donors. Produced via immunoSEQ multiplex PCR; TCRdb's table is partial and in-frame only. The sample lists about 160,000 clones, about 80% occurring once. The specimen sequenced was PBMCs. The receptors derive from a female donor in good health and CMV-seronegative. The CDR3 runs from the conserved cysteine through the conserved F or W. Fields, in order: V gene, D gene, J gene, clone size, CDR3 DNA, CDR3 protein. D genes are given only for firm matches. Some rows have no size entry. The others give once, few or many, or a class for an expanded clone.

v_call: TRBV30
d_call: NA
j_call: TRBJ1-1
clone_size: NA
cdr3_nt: TGTGCCTGGGGGAGGGGGATAATGAACACTGAAGCTTTCTTT
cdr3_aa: CAWGRGIMNTEAFF

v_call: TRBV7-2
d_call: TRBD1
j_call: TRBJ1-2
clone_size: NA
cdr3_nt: TGTGCCAGCAGCGGCGCCGGGACAGGGAACCTCATACAGGCCTTC
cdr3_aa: CASSGAGTGNLIQAF

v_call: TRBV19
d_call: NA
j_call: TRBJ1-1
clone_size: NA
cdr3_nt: TGTGCCAGTAGTATAAAGCCCGGGGGGAACACTGAAGCTTTCTTT
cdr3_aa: CASSIKPGGNTEAFF

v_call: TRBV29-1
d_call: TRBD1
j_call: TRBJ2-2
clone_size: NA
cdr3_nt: TGCAGCGTTGTCGGACAGGGGATAACCAACACCGGGGAGCTGTTTTTT
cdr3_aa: CSVVGQGITNTGELFF

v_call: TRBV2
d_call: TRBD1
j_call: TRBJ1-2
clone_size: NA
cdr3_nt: TGTGCCAGCAGTGTTGGACAGGAGCTCGGCACCTTC
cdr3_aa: CASSVGQELGTF

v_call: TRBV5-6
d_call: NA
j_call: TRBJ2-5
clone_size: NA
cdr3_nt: TGTGCCAGCAGCTTGCGACTCTTAGGGGGAGAGACCCAGTACTTC
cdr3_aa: CASSLRLLGGETQYF

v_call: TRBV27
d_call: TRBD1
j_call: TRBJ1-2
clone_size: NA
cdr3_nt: TGTGCCAGCAGTCCACAGGGGCCGGAGTTTGGCTACACCTTC
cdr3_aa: CASSPQGPEFGYTF

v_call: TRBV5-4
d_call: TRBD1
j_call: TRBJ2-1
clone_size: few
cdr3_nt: TGTGCCAGCAGCTTGGATAGGACAGGGGGGGGAAATGAGCAGTTCTTC
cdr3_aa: CASSLDRTGGGNEQFF

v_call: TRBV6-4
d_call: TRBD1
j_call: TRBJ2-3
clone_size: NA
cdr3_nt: TGTGCCAGCAGATCAACAGGGGGGAAGAGCACAGATACGCAGTATTTT
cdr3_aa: CASRSTGGKSTDTQYF

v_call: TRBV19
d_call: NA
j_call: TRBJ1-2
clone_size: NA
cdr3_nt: TGTGCCAGTCACCGGATCGGAGCGGGCTATGGCTACACCTTC
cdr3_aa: CASHRIGAGYGYTF

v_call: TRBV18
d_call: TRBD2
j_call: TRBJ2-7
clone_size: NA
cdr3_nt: TGTGCCAGCTCACCACCCTCCGGACTAGTCTCCTACGAGCAGTACTTC
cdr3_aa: CASSPPSGLVSYEQYF

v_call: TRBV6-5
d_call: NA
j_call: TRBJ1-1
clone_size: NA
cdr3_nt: TGTGCCAGCAGTCCACCCCGGGGGGTGAACACTGAAGCTTTCTTT
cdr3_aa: CASSPPRGVNTEAFF

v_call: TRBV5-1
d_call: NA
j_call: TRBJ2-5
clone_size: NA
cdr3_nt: TGCGCCAGCAAGGGGGAAGAGACCCAGTACTTC
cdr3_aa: CASKGEETQYF

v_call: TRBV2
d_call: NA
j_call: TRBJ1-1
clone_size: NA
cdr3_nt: TGTGCCAGCAGTGAATTAGGGGGGAGGGCTGAAGCTTTCTTT
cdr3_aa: CASSELGGRAEAFF

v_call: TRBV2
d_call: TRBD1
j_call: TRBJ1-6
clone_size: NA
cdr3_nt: TGTGCCAGCAGTGCCTTAGGACAGGGGAGTTCACCCCTCCACTTT
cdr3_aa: CASSALGQGSSPLHF

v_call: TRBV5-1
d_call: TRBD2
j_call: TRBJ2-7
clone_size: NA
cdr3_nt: TGCGCCAGCAGCTCCCTGGCCCCTAGCGGGAGGACCTCCTACGAGCAGTACTTC
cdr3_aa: CASSSLAPSGRTSYEQYF

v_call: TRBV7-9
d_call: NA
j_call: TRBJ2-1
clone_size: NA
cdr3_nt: TGTGCCAGCAGCTCACCCTCGCCCGGAGGACTCTACAATGAGCAGTTCTTC
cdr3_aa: CASSSPSPGGLYNEQFF

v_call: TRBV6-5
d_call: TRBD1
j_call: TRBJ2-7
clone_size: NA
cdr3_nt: TGTGCCAGCAGTGGGACAGGGGACGGGAGCGAGCAGTACTTC
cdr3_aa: CASSGTGDGSEQYF

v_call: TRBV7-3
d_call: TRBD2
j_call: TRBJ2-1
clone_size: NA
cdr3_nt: TGTGCCAGCAGCCCGTCCACGGGACTAGCGGCTTACAATGAGCAGTTCTTC
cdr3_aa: CASSPSTGLAAYNEQFF

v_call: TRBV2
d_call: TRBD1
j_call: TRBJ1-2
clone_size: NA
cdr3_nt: TGTGCCAGCAGGGCGGACAGGGGGCTAGGCTATGGCTACACCTTC
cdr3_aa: CASRADRGLGYGYTF

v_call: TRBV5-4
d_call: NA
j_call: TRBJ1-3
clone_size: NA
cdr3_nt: TGTGCCAGCAGCCCCTTGGGGGGGTCAACTAGGAACACCATATATTTT
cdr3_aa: CASSPLGGSTRNTIYF

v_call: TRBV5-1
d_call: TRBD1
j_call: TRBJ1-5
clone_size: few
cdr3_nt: TGCGCCAGCAGCTTAGGACAGGGAAACAATCAGCCCCAGCATTTT
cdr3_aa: CASSLGQGNNQPQHF

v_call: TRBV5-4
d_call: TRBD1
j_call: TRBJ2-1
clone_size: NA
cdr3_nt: TGTGCCTTAAGGGGGGACAGGGGGCGGGAAAGCTCCTACAATGAGCAGTTCTTC
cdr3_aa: CALRGDRGRESSYNEQFF

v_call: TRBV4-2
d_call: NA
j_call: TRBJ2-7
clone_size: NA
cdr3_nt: TGTGCCAGCAGCCAAGATCGGGAGTTTGATAAACAATTTTACGAGCAGTACTTC
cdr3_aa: CASSQDREFDKQFYEQYF

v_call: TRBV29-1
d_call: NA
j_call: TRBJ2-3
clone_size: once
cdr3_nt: TGCAGCGCCCGGAGGGGGCAGGGGACAGATACGCAGTATTTT
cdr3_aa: CSARRGQGTDTQYF

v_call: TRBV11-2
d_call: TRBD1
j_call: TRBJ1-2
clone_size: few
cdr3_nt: TGTGCCAGCAGCTTCGACCAGGGGGTATATGGCTACACCTTC
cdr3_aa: CASSFDQGVYGYTF

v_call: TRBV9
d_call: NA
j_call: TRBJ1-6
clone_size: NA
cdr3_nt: TGTGCCAGCAGCGTTCGGGATGGTGATTCACCCCTCCACTTT
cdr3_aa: CASSVRDGDSPLHF

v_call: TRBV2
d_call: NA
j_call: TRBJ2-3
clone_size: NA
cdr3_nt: TGTGCCAGCAGCGGCAGGGCGAGTAGCACAGATACGCAGTATTTT
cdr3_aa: CASSGRASSTDTQYF

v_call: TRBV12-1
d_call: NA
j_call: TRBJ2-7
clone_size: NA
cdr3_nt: TGTGCCAGCAGCTCAGGACTAGCGGGAGGCGAGCAGTACTTC
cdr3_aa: CASSSGLAGGEQYF

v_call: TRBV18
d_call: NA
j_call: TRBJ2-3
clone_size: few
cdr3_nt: TGTGCCAGCTCACCACCGGGCAGGGCTAGCACAGATACGCAGTATTTT
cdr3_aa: CASSPPGRASTDTQYF

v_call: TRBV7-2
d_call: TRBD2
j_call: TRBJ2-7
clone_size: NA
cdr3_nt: TGTGCCAGCAGCTTAGCCCCTCTAGCGGGAGTGTTTCGGCAGTACTTC
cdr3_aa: CASSLAPLAGVFRQYF

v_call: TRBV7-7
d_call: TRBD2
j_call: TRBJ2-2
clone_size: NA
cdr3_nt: TGTGCCAGCAGCCTCTCTTTGGCTAGCGGGCTTAACACCGGGGAGCTGTTTTTT
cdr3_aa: CASSLSLASGLNTGELFF

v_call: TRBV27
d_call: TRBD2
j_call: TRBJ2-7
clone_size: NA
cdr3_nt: TGTGCCAGCAGTTTTAGCGGGAAGGGCACCTACGAGCAGTACTTC
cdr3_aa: CASSFSGKGTYEQYF